The 5 T cell receptor beta chains below all came from one sample that was sequenced in a study of blood T cell repertoires in COVID-19. Clones were read by immunoSEQ multiplex PCR, and TCRdb kept only the in-frame ones, dropping some. Of some 190,000 clones in the sample, over 75% were seen once. Sequencing input: peripheral blood. The receptor set was obtained from a person between 65 and 79 years old with COVID-19, enrolled during active disease.

This clone was found once. The rearrangement joins TRBV4-3 to TRBJ2-7, with TRBD1 identical over 8 bases. The CDR3 consists of 15 residues. CDR1 LGHNA and CDR2 YSLEER come from the germline V gene. V gave up 2 bases and J gave up 5 bases; unmatched junction bases: 8. In nucleotides, the CDR3 is TGCGCCAGCAGCCAACGGACAGGGATCTCGAACGAGCAGTACTTC. It specifies CASSQRTGISNEQYF.

This clone was detected only a few times. This chain joins TRBV2 and TRBJ2-5, with 8 bases matching TRBD1. The J segment lost 6 bases and the V segment lost 6 bases, leaving 9 bases of the junction unmatched. The germline V gene has CDR1 SNHLY and CDR2 FYNNEI. This CDR3 comprises 14 residues. The CDR3 loop is CASSPGQGRKTQYF. In DNA, the CDR3 is TGTGCCAGCAGCCCTGGACAGGGTCGAAAGACCCAGTACTTC.

CDR3 sequence: CASSIAAQRSYQETQYF. The CDR3 DNA sequence: TGTGCCAGTAGTATAGCCGCCCAGCGGTCGTACCAAGAGACCCAGTACTTC. V is TRBV19 and J is TRBJ2-5, with a weak D call TRBD2 (5 bases). Trimming took 1 base from V and 0 from J, leaving 15 bases between them. Germline-derived CDR1 and CDR2 are LNHDA and SQIVND (reference sequence). This CDR3 contains 17 residues.

V usage is TRBV9 and J usage is TRBJ2-1, with 10 bases lining up with TRBD1. The CDR3 extends over 16 amino acids. V trimming: 0 bases; J trimming: 6 bases; junction bases outside the gene matches: 6. Germline V lookup: CDR1 SGDLS, CDR2 YYNGEE. This CDR3 reads CASSVVGTGAGNEQFF. The CDR3 nucleotides are TGTGCCAGCAGCGTAGTGGGGACAGGGGCAGGCAATGAGCAGTTCTTC.

The CDR3 nucleotides read TGCAGCGTCCAATCCAACACCGGGGAGCTGTTTTTT. As protein: CSVQSNTGELFF. This chain joins TRBV29-1 and TRBJ2-2; no firm D call. V was trimmed by 6 bases and J by 2 bases, leaving 7 bases between them. Germline V gene sequence: CDR1 SQVTM, CDR2 ANQGSEA. CDR3 length: 12 amino acids.